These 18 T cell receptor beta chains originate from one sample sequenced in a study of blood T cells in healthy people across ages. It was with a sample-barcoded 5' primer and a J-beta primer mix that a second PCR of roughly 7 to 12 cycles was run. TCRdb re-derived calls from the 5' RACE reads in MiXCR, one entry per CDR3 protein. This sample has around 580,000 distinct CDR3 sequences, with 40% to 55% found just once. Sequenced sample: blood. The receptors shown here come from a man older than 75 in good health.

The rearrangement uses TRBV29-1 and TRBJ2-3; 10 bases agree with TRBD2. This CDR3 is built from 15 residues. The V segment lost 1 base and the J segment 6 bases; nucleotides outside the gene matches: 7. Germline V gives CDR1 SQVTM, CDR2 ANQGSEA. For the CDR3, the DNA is TGCAGCGTTGAAGTTAGCCTAGCGGGGGTTGATACGCAGTATTTT. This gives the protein CSVEVSLAGVDTQYF.

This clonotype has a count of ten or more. Here the CDR3 DNA reads TGTGCCAGCACCCCATCCAGGGCCTCCTACGAGCAGTACTTC. It is translated as CASTPSRASYEQYF. The chain couples TRBV6-6 to TRBJ2-7; TRBD1 is a possible D gene (5 bases). V shed 7 bases and J shed 0 bases, with 13 bases lying between them. The CDR3 runs 14 residues. The germline V gene encodes CDR1 MNHNY and CDR2 SVGAGI (reference sequence).

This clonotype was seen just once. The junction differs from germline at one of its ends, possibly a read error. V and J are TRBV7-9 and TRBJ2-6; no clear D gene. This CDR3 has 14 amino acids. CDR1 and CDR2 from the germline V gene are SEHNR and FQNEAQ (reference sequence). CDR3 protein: CVSSSSSGANVLTF. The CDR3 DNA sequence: TGTGTCAGCAGCTCTTCCTCCGGGGCCAACGTCCTGACTTTC.

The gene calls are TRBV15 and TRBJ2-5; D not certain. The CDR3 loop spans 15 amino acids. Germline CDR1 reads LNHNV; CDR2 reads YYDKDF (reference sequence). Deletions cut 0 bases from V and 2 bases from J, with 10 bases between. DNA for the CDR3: TGTGCCACCAGCAGAGATAAGGGTTGGCAAGAGACCCAGTACTTC. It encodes CATSRDKGWQETQYF.

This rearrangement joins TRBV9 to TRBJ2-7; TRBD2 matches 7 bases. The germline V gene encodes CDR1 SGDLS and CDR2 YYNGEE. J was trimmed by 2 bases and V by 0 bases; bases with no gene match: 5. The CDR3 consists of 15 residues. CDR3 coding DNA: TGTGCCAGCAGCGTAGAAGGCGGGAGTACCTACGAGCAGTACTTC. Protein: CASSVEGGSTYEQYF.

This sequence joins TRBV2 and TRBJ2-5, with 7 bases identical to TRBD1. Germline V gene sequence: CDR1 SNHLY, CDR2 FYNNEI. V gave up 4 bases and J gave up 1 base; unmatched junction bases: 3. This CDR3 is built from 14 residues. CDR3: CASSVTGFQETQYF. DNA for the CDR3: TGTGCCAGCAGTGTGACAGGGTTCCAAGAGACCCAGTACTTC.

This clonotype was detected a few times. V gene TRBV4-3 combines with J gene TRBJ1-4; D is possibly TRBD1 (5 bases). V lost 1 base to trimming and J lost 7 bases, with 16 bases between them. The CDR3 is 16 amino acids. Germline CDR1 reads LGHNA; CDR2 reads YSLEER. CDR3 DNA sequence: TGCGCCAGCAGCCAAGGGGCCCAGGGTTCTGGTGAAAAACTGTTTTTT. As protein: CASSQGAQGSGEKLFF.

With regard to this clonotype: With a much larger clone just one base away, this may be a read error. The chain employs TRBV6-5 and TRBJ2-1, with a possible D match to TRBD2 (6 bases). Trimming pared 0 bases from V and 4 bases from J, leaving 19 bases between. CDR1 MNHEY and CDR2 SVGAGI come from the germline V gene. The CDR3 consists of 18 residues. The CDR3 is CASSYSPPNGSIYNEQFF. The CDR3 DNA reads TGTGCCAGCAGTTACTCGCCTCCTAACGGGAGTATTTACAATGAGCAGTTCTTC.

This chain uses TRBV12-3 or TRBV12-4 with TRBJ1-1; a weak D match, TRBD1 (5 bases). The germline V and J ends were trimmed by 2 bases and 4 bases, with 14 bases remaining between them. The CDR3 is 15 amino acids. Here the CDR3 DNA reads TGTGCCAGCAGTTTATATCTGGGTAGGGGCACTGAAGCTTTCTTT. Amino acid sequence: CASSLYLGRGTEAFF.

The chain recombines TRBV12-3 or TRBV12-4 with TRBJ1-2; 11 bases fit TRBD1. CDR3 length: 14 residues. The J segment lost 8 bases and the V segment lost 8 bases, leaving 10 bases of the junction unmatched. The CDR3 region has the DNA TGTGCCAGCTTAGGGGGACAGGGGGTTTTCGGCTACACCTTC. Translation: CASLGGQGVFGYTF.

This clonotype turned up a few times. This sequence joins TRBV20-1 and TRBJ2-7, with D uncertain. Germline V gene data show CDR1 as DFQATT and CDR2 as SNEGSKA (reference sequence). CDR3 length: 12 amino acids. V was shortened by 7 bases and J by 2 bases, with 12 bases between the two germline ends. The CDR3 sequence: CSVRPRTYEQYF. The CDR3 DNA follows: TGCAGTGTCAGACCGCGTACCTACGAGCAGTACTTC.

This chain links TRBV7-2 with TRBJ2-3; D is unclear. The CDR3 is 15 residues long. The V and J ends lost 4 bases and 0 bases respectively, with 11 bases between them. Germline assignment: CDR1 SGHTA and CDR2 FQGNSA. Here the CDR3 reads CASSSGPGSTDTQYF. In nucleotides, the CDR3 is TGTGCCAGCAGCTCCGGCCCCGGGAGCACAGATACGCAGTATTTT.

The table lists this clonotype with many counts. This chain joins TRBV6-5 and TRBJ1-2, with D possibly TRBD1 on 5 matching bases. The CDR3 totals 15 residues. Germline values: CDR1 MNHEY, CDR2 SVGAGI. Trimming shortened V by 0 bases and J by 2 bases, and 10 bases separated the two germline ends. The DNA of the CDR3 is TGTGCCAGCAGTTACTCGAAGGGGTCGAACTATGGCTACACCTTC. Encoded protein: CASSYSKGSNYGYTF.

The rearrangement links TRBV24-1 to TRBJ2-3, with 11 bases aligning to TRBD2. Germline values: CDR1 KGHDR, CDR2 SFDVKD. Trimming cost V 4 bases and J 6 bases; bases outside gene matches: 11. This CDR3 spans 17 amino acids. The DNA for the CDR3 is TGTGCCACCAGTGACCCGAATAGCGGGGGGGCAGGTGATACGCAGTATTTT. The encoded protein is CATSDPNSGGAGDTQYF.

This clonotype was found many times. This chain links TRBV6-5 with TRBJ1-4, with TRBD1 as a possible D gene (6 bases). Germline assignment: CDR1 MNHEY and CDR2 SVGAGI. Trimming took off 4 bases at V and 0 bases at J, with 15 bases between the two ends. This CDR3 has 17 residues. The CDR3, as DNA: TGTGCCAGCAGTTCAGGACAGTATTTTGCAACTAATGAAAAACTGTTTTTT. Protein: CASSSGQYFATNEKLFF.

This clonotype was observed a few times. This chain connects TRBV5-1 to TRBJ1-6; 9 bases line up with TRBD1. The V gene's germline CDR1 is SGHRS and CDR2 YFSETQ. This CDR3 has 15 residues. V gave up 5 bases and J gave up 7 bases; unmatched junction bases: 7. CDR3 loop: CASRQAGTGNSPLHF. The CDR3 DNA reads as TGCGCCAGCAGGCAAGCCGGGACAGGGAATTCACCCCTCCACTTT.

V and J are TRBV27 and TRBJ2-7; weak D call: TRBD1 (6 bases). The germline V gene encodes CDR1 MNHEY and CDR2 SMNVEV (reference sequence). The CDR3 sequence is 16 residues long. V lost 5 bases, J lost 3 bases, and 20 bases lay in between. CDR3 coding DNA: TGTGCCAGCAGTCCCATAGACAGGAATAGGTACTACGAGCAGTACTTC. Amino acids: CASSPIDRNRYYEQYF.

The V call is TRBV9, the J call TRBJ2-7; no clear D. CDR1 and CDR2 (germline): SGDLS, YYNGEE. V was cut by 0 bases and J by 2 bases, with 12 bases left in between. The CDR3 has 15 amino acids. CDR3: CASSVDISAPYEQYF. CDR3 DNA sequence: TGTGCCAGCAGCGTAGACATCAGTGCACCCTACGAGCAGTACTTC.